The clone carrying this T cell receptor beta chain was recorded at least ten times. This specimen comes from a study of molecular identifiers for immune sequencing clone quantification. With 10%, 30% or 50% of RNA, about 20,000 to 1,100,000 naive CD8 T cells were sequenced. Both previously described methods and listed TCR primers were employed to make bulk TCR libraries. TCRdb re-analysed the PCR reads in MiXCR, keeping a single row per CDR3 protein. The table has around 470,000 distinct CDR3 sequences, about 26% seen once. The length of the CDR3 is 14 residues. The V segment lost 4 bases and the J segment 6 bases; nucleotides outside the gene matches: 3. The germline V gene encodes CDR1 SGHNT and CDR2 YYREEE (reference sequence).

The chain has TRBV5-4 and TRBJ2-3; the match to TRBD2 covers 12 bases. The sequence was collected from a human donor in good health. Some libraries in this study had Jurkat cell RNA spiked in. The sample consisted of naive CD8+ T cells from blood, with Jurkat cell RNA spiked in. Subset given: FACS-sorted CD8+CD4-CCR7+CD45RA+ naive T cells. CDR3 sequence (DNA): TGTGCCAGCAGCACAGGGACTAGCGGGGATACGCAGTATTTT. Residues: CASSTGTSGDTQYF.